This T cell receptor beta chain comes out of a study of T cell repertoires in cytomegalovirus infection. MiXCR was run by TCRdb on the reads, yielding one entry per CDR3 protein. The data contain roughly 640,000 distinct CDR3 sequences, around 24% of them seen just once; the ten biggest clones take up 7% to 9%. This clonotype came up a few times. Deletions cut 4 bases from V and 8 bases from J, with 20 bases between. Germline CDR1 is MDHEN and CDR2 is SYDVKM. CDR3 length: 16 residues. Sequenced: CD8+ T cells from PBMCs. The sequence came from a human donor in good health (CMV status not recorded). Some clones in this sample may be carry-over from other donors' samples. This chain uses TRBV28 with TRBJ1-4; D perhaps matches TRBD1 (6 bases). CDR3: CASSSPRLRDKEKLFF. CDR3 nucleotides: TGTGCCAGCAGTTCCCCTCGTCTCAGGGACAAGGAAAAACTGTTTTTT.